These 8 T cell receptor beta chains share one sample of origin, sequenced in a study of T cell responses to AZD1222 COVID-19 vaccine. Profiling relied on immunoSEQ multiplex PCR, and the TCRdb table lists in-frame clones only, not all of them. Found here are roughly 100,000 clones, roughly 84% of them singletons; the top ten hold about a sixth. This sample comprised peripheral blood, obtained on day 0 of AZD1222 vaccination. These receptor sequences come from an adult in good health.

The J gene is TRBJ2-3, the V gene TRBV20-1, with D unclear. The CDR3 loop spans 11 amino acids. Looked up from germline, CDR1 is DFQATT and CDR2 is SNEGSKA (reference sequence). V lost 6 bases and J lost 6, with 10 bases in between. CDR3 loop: CSASVYDTQYF. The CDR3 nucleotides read TGCAGTGCCTCGGTTTATGATACGCAGTATTTT.

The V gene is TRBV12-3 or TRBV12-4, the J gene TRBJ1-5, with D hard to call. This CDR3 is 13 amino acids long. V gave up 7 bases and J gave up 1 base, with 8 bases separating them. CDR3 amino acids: CASNLGSNQPQHF. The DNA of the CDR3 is TGTGCCAGCAACCTTGGGAGCAATCAGCCCCAGCATTTT.

CDR3 residues: CASSPRDEKLFF. The CDR3 coding sequence is TGTGCCAGCAGCCCTAGGGACGAAAAACTGTTTTTT. This chain links TRBV3-1 (or the pseudogene TRBV3-2) with TRBJ1-4, with a possible D match to TRBD1 (5 bases). Germline V lookup: CDR1 LGHDT, CDR2 YNNKEL (reference sequence). Trimming took 4 bases from V and 8 from J, leaving 8 bases between them. The CDR3 runs to 12 residues.

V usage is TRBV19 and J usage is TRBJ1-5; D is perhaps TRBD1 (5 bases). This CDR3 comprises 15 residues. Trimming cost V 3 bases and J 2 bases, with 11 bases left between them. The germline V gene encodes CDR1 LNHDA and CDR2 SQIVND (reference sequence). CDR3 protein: CASSMRGDGNQPQHF. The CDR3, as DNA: TGTGCCAGTAGTATGCGAGGGGACGGCAATCAGCCCCAGCATTTT. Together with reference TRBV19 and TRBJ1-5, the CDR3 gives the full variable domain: DGGITQSPKYLFRKEGQNVTLSCEQNLNHDAMYWYRQDPGQGLRLIYYSQIVNDFQKGDIAEGYSVSREKKESFPLTVTSAQKNPTAFYLCASSMRGDGNQPQHFGDGTRLSIL.

The CDR3 DNA follows: TGTGCCAGTAGTATTACAGGGGGCGGAAATTCACCCCTCCACTTT. As protein: CASSITGGGNSPLHF. This sequence joins TRBV19 and TRBJ1-6, with 9 bases matching TRBD1. Germline V gene data show CDR1 as LNHDA and CDR2 as SQIVND (reference sequence). After removal of 3 bases from V and 7 bases from J, the junction contained 4 bases not matched to a gene. The CDR3 is made up of 15 amino acids.

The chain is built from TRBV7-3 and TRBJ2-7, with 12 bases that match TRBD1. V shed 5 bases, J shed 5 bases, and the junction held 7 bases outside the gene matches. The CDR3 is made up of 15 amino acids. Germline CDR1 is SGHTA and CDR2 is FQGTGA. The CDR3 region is CASSRSRDRGHEQYF. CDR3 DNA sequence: TGTGCCAGCAGCCGTTCCCGGGACAGGGGGCACGAGCAGTACTTC.

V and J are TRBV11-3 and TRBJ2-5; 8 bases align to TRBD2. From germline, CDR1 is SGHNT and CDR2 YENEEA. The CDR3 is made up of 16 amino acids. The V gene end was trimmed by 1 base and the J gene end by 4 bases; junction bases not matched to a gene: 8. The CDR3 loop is CASSLVAGGRRETQYF. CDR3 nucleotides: TGTGCCAGCAGCTTAGTGGCGGGAGGCAGGAGAGAGACCCAGTACTTC.

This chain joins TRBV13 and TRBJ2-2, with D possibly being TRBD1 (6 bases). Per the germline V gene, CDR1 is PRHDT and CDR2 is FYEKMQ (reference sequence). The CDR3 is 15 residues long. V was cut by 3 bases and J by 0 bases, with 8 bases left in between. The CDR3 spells CASSFGTTNTGELFF. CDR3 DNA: TGTGCCAGCAGCTTCGGGACAACGAACACCGGGGAGCTGTTTTTT.